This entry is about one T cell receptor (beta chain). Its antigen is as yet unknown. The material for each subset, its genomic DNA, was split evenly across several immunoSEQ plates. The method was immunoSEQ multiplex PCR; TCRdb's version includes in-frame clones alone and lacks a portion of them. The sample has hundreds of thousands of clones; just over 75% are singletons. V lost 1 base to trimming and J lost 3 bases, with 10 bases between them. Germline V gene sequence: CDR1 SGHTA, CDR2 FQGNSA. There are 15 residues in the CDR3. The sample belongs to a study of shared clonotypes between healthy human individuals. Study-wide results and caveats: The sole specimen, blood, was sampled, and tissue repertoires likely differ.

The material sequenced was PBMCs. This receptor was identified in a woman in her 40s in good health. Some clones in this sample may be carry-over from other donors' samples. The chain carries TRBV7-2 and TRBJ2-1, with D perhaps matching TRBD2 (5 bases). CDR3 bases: TGTGCCAGCAGCTTAGACGTGGAGGTCTACAATGAGCAGTTCTTC. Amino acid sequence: CASSLDVEVYNEQFF.